A single sample is the source of the 21 T cell receptor beta chains below, sequenced in a study of cytomegalovirus exposure and HLA in healthy donors. The PCR was carried out with 60 Vbeta primers and 13 Jbeta primers. Clones were sequenced by immunoSEQ multiplex PCR, and TCRdb holds only the in-frame ones, with some missing. The data show over 200,000 clones, roughly 82% seen once. Specimen: PBMCs. The receptors stem from a woman aged 40 to 55 in good health and CMV-seropositive.

The chain joins TRBV5-1 to TRBJ2-7; 10 nucleotides match TRBD1. Per germline, CDR1 SGHRS and CDR2 YFSETQ. Unmatched junction bases numbered 10, after V lost 4 bases and J lost 3 bases. The CDR3 consists of 16 residues. The CDR3 sequence is CASSPDRGIQGYEQYF. CDR3 DNA: TGCGCCAGCAGCCCGGACAGGGGGATCCAAGGCTACGAGCAGTACTTC.

This sequence joins TRBV6-5 and TRBJ1-1, with D uncertain. The V gene lost 0 bases and the J gene lost 9 bases, with 17 bases spanning the gap. The CDR3 extends over 15 amino acids. Looked up from germline, CDR1 is MNHEY and CDR2 is SVGAGI. CDR3 nucleotides: TGTGCCAGCAGTTACTCGGTGTTGCTTAGTAATAAAGCTTTCTTT. This gives the protein CASSYSVLLSNKAFF.

As DNA, the CDR3 is TGTGCCAGCAGCGGGTTGGGACAGAGTTACAATGAGCAGTTCTTC. Translated, it gives CASSGLGQSYNEQFF. This rearrangement joins TRBV9 to TRBJ2-1; 7 positions match TRBD1. Germline values: CDR1 SGDLS, CDR2 YYNGEE. The V segment lost 3 bases and the J segment 4 bases; nucleotides outside the gene matches: 7. There are 15 residues in the CDR3.

The genes are TRBV29-1 and TRBJ1-1; D call uncertain. Trimming took off 7 bases at V and 1 base at J, with 10 bases between the two ends. Germline V lookup: CDR1 SQVTM, CDR2 ANQGSEA. This CDR3 has 12 residues. The CDR3 region is CSARRANTEAFF. In DNA, the CDR3 is TGCAGCGCCCGGCGGGCGAACACTGAAGCTTTCTTT.

This rearrangement joins TRBV5-8 to TRBJ2-1, with TRBD2 as a possible D gene (6 bases). The germline CDR1 and CDR2 sequences are SGHTS and YDEGEE. V was cut by 0 bases and J by 0 bases, with 10 bases left in between. This CDR3 comprises 16 residues. The CDR3 is CASSLGLGSSYNEQFF. The CDR3 region has the DNA TGTGCCAGCAGCTTGGGTCTCGGGAGCTCCTACAATGAGCAGTTCTTC.

This sequence joins TRBV27 and TRBJ1-1; a possible D gene is TRBD1 (6 bases). CDR3 length: 13 amino acids. The V end was cut by 5 bases, the J end by 10 bases, with 17 bases between. Germline CDR1 and CDR2: MNHEY and SMNVEV (reference sequence). CDR3 in amino acids: CASSLTYREAAFF. The CDR3 coding sequence is TGTGCCAGCAGTCTAACGTACAGGGAAGCAGCTTTCTTT.

The chain couples TRBV6-6 to TRBJ1-5, with TRBD1 as a possible D gene (6 bases). The length of the CDR3 is 16 residues. From germline, CDR1 is MNHNY and CDR2 SVGAGI (reference sequence). V lost 0 bases to trimming and J lost 2 bases, with 11 bases between them. The CDR3 loop is CASSYSTGGGNQPQHF. DNA for the CDR3: TGTGCCAGCAGTTACTCGACGGGGGGCGGCAATCAGCCCCAGCATTTT.

The chain recombines TRBV2 with TRBJ2-7, with 10 bases fitting TRBD2. The CDR3 totals 15 residues. The V gene's germline CDR1 is SNHLY and CDR2 FYNNEI. J gave up 2 bases and V 8 bases, and 9 bases lay outside the gene matches. The CDR3 DNA is TGTGCCAGCCACACTAGCGGGACCTCTACCTACGAGCAGTACTTC. This translates into CASHTSGTSTYEQYF. The full variable domain, rest sourced from reference TRBV2 and TRBJ2-7, is EPEVTQTPSHQVTQMGQEVILRCVPISNHLYFYWYRQILGQKVEFLVSFYNNEISEKSEIFDDQFSVERPDGSNFTLKIRSTKLEDSAMYFCASHTSGTSTYEQYFGPGTRLTVT.

The chain joins TRBV6-6 to TRBJ2-2; 8 nucleotides match TRBD2. This CDR3 has 15 amino acids. V dropped 10 bases and J dropped 7; count of bases not matched to a gene: 14. Germline V gene sequence: CDR1 MNHNY, CDR2 SVGAGI (reference sequence). The CDR3 DNA reads TGTGCCACTTACCCGGGGGGGTCGTTAGGCGGGGAGCTGTTTTTT. This gives the protein CATYPGGSLGGELFF.

The chain uses TRBV7-3 and TRBJ2-1, with TRBD2 identical over 12 bases. The CDR3 spans 16 residues. In germline, CDR1 is SGHTA, CDR2 FQGTGA. The J segment lost 6 bases and the V segment lost 0 bases, leaving 3 bases of the junction unmatched. The CDR3 DNA reads as TGTGCCAGCAGCTTAACCCTAGCGGGGGGGCCCAATGAGCAGTTCTTC. This sequence encodes CASSLTLAGGPNEQFF. The full variable domain, completed using reference TRBV7-3 and TRBJ2-1, is GAGVSQTPSNKVTEKGKYVELRCDPISGHTALYWYRQSLGQGPEFLIYFQGTGAADDSGLPNDRFFAVRPEGSVSTLKIQRTERGDSAVYLCASSLTLAGGPNEQFFGPGTRLTVL.

The gene calls are TRBV4-1 and TRBJ2-1; TRBD2 might be the D (6 bases). Germline assignment: CDR1 MGHRA and CDR2 YSYEKL. The CDR3 runs 17 residues. With 2 bases removed from V and 5 bases from J, the gap between germline ends came to 19 bases. In DNA, the CDR3 is TGCGCCAGCAGCCAACTCTCCGGACTATCGGGGGACAATGAGCAGTTCTTC. It yields the protein CASSQLSGLSGDNEQFF.

This clone came up once. The chain links TRBV19 to TRBJ1-4; D is unresolved. The CDR3 sequence is 14 residues long. Germline loops: CDR1 LNHDA, CDR2 SQIVND (reference sequence). V was shortened by 3 bases and J by 5 bases, with 10 bases between the two germline ends. CDR3 in DNA: TGTGCCAGTAGTATTCTTGGCGGGAATGAAAAACTGTTTTTT. Its protein is CASSILGGNEKLFF. The entire variable domain, with the rest obtained from reference TRBV19 and TRBJ1-4, is as follows: DGGITQSPKYLFRKEGQNVTLSCEQNLNHDAMYWYRQDPGQGLRLIYYSQIVNDFQKGDIAEGYSVSREKKESFPLTVTSAQKNPTAFYLCASSILGGNEKLFFGSGTQLSVL.

The genes are TRBV28 and TRBJ2-7, with 14 bases identical to TRBD2. The CDR3 is 14 amino acids. Trimming at V came to 6 bases and at J to 5 bases, leaving 3 bases not matched to a gene. Germline CDR1 reads MDHEN; CDR2 reads SYDVKM. The CDR3 bases are TGTGCCAGCAGGACTAGCGGGGGGGCTCACGAGCAGTACTTC. Its translation is CASRTSGGAHEQYF.

The chain recombines TRBV7-6 with TRBJ2-7; 8 nucleotides align to TRBD2. V was clipped by 8 bases and J by 6 bases; unmatched bases: 9. Germline CDR1 and CDR2: SGHVS and FNYEAQ. This CDR3 spans 13 amino acids. CDR3 loop: CASSAIGTSEQYF. Here the CDR3 DNA reads TGTGCCAGCTCCGCAATCGGGACTAGCGAGCAGTACTTC.

The V gene is TRBV5-1, the J gene TRBJ1-2; 7 nucleotides match TRBD1. The CDR3 has 16 amino acids. The V and J ends lost 0 bases and 4 bases, in that order; junction bases with no gene match: 9. The germline V gene has CDR1 SGHRS and CDR2 YFSETQ. The CDR3 sequence is CASSLEQGLRSYGYTF. CDR3 in DNA: TGCGCCAGCAGCTTGGAACAGGGGCTCCGATCCTATGGCTACACCTTC.

The chain employs TRBV5-6 and TRBJ1-1; D is undetermined. This CDR3 spans 13 amino acids. V shed 1 base and J shed 0 bases, with 4 bases lying between them. The V gene's germline CDR1 is SGHDT and CDR2 YYEEEE. The chain's CDR3 is CASSLYLNTEAFF. Here the CDR3 DNA reads TGTGCCAGCAGCTTGTATCTGAACACTGAAGCTTTCTTT.

This chain connects TRBV11-2 to TRBJ1-5; D is perhaps TRBD1 (6 bases). The CDR3 is made up of 15 amino acids. Germline lookup yields CDR1 SGHAT and CDR2 FQNNGV. V lost 5 bases to trimming and J lost 3 bases, with 14 bases between them. CDR3 sequence: CASSGGDAANQPQHF. CDR3 DNA sequence: TGTGCCAGCAGCGGGGGCGACGCCGCCAATCAGCCCCAGCATTTT.

The chain is built from TRBV6-4 and TRBJ2-1; 10 positions match TRBD2. V was pared by 3 bases and J by 6 bases, with 5 bases of the junction left unmatched. CDR1 and CDR2 from the germline V gene are MRHNA and SNTAGT. This CDR3 has 15 residues. The CDR3 bases are TGTGCCAGCAGTGAGGTAGCGGGGGGCGTCAATGAGCAGTTCTTC. Translation: CASSEVAGGVNEQFF.

The gene calls are TRBV6-4 and TRBJ2-1; TRBD2 matches at 7 bases. Germline CDR1 MRHNA, CDR2 SNTAGT. The CDR3 totals 17 residues. Trimming at V came to 0 bases and at J to 0 bases, leaving 5 bases not matched to a gene. CDR3 region: CASSDSVRGSSYNEQFF. The CDR3 nucleotides read TGTGCCAGCAGTGACTCGGTGCGGGGGAGCTCCTACAATGAGCAGTTCTTC.

The chain combines TRBV9 with TRBJ2-5; 9 bases are a match to TRBD1. The CDR3 is 13 amino acids. After removal of 6 bases from V and 9 bases from J, the junction contained 9 bases not matched to a gene. Germline CDR1 SGDLS, CDR2 YYNGEE. CDR3 residues: CASKQGAEGPQYF. In nucleotides, the CDR3 is TGTGCCAGCAAACAGGGGGCCGAGGGGCCCCAGTACTTC.

This clone appeared a few times. The chain recombines TRBV5-4 with TRBJ1-1; D is uncertain. The CDR3 runs 13 residues. The germline V and J ends were trimmed by 4 bases and 5 bases, with 12 bases remaining between them. Per the germline V gene, CDR1 is SGHNT and CDR2 is YYREEE (reference sequence). CDR3 protein: CASSPRTGTEAFF. In DNA form, the CDR3 reads TGTGCCAGCAGCCCACGAACGGGAACTGAAGCTTTCTTT.